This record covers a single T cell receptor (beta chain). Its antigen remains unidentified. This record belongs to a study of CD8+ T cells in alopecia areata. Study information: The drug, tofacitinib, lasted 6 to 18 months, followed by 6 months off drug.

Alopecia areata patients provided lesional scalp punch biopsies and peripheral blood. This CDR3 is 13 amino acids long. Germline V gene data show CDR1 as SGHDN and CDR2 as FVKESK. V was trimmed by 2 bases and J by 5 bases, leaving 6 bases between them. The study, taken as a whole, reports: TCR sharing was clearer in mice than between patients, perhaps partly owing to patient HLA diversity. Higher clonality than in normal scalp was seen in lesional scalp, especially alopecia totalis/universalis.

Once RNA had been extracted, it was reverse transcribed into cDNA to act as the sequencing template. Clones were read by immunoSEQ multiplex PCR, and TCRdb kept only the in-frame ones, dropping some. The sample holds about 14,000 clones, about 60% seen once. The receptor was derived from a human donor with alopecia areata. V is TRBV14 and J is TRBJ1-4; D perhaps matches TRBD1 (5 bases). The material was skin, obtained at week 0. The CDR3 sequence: CASSQNRNEKLFF. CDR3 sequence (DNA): TGTGCCAGCAGCCAAAACAGGAATGAAAAACTGTTTTTT.